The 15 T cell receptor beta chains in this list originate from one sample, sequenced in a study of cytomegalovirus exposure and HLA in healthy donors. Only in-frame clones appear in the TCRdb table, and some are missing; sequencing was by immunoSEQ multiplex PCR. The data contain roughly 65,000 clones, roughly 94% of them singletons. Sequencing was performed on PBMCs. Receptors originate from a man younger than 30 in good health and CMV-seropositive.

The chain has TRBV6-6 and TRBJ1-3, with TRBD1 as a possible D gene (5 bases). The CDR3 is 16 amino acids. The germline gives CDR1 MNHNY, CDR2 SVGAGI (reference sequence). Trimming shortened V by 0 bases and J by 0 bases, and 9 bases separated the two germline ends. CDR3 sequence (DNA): TGTGCCAGCAGTTACTCCGGACACCCCTCTGGAAACACCATATATTTT. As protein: CASSYSGHPSGNTIYF.

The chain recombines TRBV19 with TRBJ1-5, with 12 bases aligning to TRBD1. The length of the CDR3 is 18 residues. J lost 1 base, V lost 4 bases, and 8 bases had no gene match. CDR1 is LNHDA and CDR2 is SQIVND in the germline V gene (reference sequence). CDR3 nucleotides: TGTGCCAGTAGTAGGGACAGGGGGCGAGTTTGGAGCAATCAGCCCCAGCATTTT. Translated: CASSRDRGRVWSNQPQHF. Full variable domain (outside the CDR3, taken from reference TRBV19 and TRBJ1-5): DGGITQSPKYLFRKEGQNVTLSCEQNLNHDAMYWYRQDPGQGLRLIYYSQIVNDFQKGDIAEGYSVSREKKESFPLTVTSAQKNPTAFYLCASSRDRGRVWSNQPQHFGDGTRLSIL.

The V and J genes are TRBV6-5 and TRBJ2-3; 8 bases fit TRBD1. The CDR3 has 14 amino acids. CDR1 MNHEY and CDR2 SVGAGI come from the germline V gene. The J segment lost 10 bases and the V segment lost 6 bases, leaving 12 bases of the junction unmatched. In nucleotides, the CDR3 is TGTGCCAGCAGCCTGGGACAGGCTGACGGTGCGCAGTATTTT. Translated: CASSLGQADGAQYF.

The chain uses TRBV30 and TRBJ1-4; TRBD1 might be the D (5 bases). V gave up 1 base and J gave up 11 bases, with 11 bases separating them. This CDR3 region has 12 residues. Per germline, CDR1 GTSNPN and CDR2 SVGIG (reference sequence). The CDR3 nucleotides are TGTGCCTGGAGTGGGAGTTCAGGGAAACTGTTTTTT. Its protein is CAWSGSSGKLFF.

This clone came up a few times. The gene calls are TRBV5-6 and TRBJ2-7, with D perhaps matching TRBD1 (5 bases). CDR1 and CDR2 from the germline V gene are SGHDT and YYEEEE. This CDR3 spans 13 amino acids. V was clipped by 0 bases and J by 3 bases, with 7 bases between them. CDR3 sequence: CASSLAGFYEQYF. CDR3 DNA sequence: TGTGCCAGCAGCTTGGCAGGGTTCTACGAGCAGTACTTC.

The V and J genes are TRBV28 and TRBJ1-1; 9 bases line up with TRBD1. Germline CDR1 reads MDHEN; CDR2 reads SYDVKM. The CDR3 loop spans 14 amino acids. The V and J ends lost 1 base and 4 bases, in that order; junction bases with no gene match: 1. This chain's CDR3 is CASSLLDRGTEAFF. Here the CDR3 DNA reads TGTGCCAGCAGTTTATTGGACAGGGGCACTGAAGCTTTCTTT.

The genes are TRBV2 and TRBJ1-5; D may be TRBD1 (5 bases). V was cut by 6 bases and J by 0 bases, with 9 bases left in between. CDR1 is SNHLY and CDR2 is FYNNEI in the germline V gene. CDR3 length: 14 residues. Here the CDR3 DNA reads TGTGCCAGCAGCCGACAGCGTAGCAATCAGCCCCAGCATTTT. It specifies CASSRQRSNQPQHF.

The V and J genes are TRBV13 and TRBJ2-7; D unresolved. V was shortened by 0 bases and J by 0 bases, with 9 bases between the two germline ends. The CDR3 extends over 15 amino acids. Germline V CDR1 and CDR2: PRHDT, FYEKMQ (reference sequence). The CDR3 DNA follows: TGTGCCAGCAGCTTAGGATTCGCCAGCTCCTACGAGCAGTACTTC. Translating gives CASSLGFASSYEQYF.

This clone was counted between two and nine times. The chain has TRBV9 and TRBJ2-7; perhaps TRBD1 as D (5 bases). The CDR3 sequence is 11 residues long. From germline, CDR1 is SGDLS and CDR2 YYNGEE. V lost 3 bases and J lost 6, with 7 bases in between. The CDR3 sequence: CASSAGFEQYF. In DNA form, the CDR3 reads TGTGCCAGCAGCGCAGGGTTCGAGCAGTACTTC.

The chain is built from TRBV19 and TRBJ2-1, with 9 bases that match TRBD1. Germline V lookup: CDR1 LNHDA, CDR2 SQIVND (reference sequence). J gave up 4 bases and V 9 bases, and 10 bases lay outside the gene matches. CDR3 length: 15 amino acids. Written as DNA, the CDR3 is TGTGCCAGCAGCATCCCGGGACAGGGATACAATGAGCAGTTCTTC. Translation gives CASSIPGQGYNEQFF.

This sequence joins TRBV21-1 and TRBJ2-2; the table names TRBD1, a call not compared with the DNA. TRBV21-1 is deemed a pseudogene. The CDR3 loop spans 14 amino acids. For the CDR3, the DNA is TGTGCCAGCAGCAAAGTGGGCAGGGCCACGGAGCTGTTTTTT. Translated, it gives CASSKVGRATELFF.

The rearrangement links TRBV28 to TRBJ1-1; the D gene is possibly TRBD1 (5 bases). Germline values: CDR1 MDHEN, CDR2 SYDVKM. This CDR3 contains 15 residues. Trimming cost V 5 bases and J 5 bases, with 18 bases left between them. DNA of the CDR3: TGTGCCAGCAGTCACGCCGGGACGGGAGGGACTGAAGCTTTCTTT. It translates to CASSHAGTGGTEAFF.

The CDR3 DNA is TGTGCCATCAGTGATTCCTTGGCGGCTGGAAACACCATATATTTT. Encoded protein: CAISDSLAAGNTIYF. The genes are TRBV10-3 and TRBJ1-3; the D is unclear. The V end was cut by 3 bases, the J end by 2 bases, with 11 bases between. Germline CDR1 and CDR2: ENHRY and SYGVKD. This CDR3 spans 15 amino acids.

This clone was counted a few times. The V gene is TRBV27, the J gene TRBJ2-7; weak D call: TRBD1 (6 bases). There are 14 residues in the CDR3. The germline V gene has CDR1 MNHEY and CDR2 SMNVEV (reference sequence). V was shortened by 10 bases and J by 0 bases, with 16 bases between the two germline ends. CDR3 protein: CATRGTGSSYEQYF. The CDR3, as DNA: TGTGCCACACGAGGTACAGGGAGCTCCTACGAGCAGTACTTC.

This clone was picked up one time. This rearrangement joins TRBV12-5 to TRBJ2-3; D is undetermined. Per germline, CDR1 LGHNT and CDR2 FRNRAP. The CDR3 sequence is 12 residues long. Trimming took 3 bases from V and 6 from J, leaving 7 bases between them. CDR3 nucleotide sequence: TGTGCTAGTGGTTTTGTCGCGGATACGCAGTATTTT. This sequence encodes CASGFVADTQYF.